One sample yielded the 6 T cell receptor beta chains listed below, sequenced in a study of Siglec-9 on CD8 T cells in melanoma. Sequenced by immunoSEQ multiplex PCR; TCRdb stores in-frame clones only, minus some. The data contain 36,000 or so clones, roughly four fifths of them singletons. Sequenced material: Siglec-9- CD8+ T cells sorted from blood. These receptors all come from a human donor in good health.

The gene calls are TRBV29-1 and TRBJ2-1, with D perhaps matching TRBD2 (7 bases). This CDR3 is built from 13 residues. V was shortened by 2 bases and J by 8 bases, with 13 bases between the two germline ends. Germline values: CDR1 SQVTM, CDR2 ANQGSEA. This chain's CDR3 is CSVERRGGYEQFF. The CDR3 coding sequence is TGCAGCGTTGAACGGCGCGGGGGCTATGAGCAGTTCTTC.

This chain joins TRBV27 and TRBJ1-4, with 7 positions matching TRBD1. V lost 4 bases and J lost 2; bases outside the gene matches: 4. Germline V CDR1 and CDR2: MNHEY, SMNVEV (reference sequence). The length of the CDR3 is 15 residues. The CDR3 sequence is CASSSLQGTNEKLFF. In DNA form, the CDR3 reads TGTGCCAGCAGTTCCCTACAGGGGACTAATGAAAAACTGTTTTTT.

The rearrangement uses TRBV19 and TRBJ2-1; weak D call: TRBD1 (5 bases). The CDR3 is 14 residues long. Deletions cut 5 bases from V and 9 bases from J, with 17 bases between. Germline V gene data show CDR1 as LNHDA and CDR2 as SQIVND (reference sequence). CDR3: CASSLGLQRGEQFF. The CDR3 nucleotides are TGTGCCAGTAGTCTGGGGTTACAAAGGGGTGAGCAGTTCTTC.

The count of this clone is one. J is TRBJ2-3 and V is TRBV27; the match to TRBD2 covers 12 bases. This CDR3 comprises 15 residues. Unmatched junction bases numbered 7, after V lost 8 bases and J lost 4 bases. Germline V gene data show CDR1 as MNHEY and CDR2 as SMNVEV (reference sequence). In nucleotides, the CDR3 is TGTGCCAGCCAGACTAGCGGGAGACGCGCAGATACGCAGTATTTT. It specifies CASQTSGRRADTQYF.

About this clone: Other DNA sequences in the sample encode the same CDR3. The chain is built from TRBV7-9 and TRBJ2-5, with 7 bases identical to TRBD1. The V gene's germline CDR1 is SEHNR and CDR2 FQNEAQ (reference sequence). Trimming took 2 bases from V and 5 from J; bases not matched to a gene: 2. The CDR3 is 13 residues long. CDR3 bases: TGTGCCAGCAGCTTAACAGGGGAGGAGACCCAGTACTTC. The encoded protein is CASSLTGEETQYF.

This chain joins TRBV4-1 and TRBJ1-6, with D uncertain. The CDR3 is 15 amino acids. Deletions cut 0 bases from V and 4 bases from J, with 7 bases between. Looked up from germline, CDR1 is MGHRA and CDR2 is YSYEKL. CDR3 DNA sequence: TGCGCCAGCAGCCAAGATTCCACGTATAATTCACCCCTCCACTTT. It encodes CASSQDSTYNSPLHF.